A single sample gave rise to the 26 T cell receptor beta chains below, sequenced in a study of synovial regulatory T cells in juvenile arthritis. Measured with immunoSEQ multiplex PCR; TCRdb has only the in-frame clones, and not every one. The sample table includes around 10,000 clones. Sequencing was performed on Treg cells from blood. Subset in this sample: remaining (HLA-DR-negative) circulating blood Treg cells. The receptors stem from a donor younger than 30 with juvenile idiopathic arthritis.

V and J are TRBV27 and TRBJ1-2; TCRdb's D gene call, TRBD1, goes unchecked for lack of DNA. CDR3 length: 13 amino acids. DNA is not on record. Germline CDR1 is MNHEY and CDR2 is SMNVEV (reference sequence). The CDR3: CASSPGVGYGYTF.

The V call is TRBV5-1, the J call TRBJ1-3; TCRdb selects TRBD1, and the lack of DNA leaves this call unchecked. CDR3 length: 20 residues. The record lacks a DNA sequence. In germline, CDR1 is SGHRS, CDR2 YFSETQ. CDR3 loop: CASSTGQILILCYSGNTIYF.

The CDR3 spells CASRDTGFGNEKLFF. The V and J genes are TRBV6-5 and TRBJ1-4; the TCRdb D gene call, TRBD1, has no DNA to confirm it. CDR1 is MNHEY and CDR2 is SVGAGI in the germline V gene. CDR3 size: 15 residues. The entry carries no DNA sequence.

The rearrangement joins TRBV10-2 to TRBJ1-6; checking the TCRdb D call of TRBD1 is not possible without DNA. The CDR3 length is 13 residues. Only the protein is available. The germline V gene has CDR1 WSHSY and CDR2 SAAADI. CDR3 loop: CAGGDRGRSPLHF.

The chain links TRBV6-5 to TRBJ1-2. CDR3 length: 15 residues. Only the protein is available. Germline loops: CDR1 MNHEY, CDR2 SVGAGI. The CDR3 spells CASSKGRSGLYGYTF.

The chain recombines TRBV10-2 with TRBJ2-3; without DNA, the TCRdb call of TRBD2 cannot be checked. CDR1 WSHSY and CDR2 SAAADI come from the germline V gene. The CDR3 runs 12 residues. This entry has no DNA. This CDR3 reads CASRAGTDTQYF.

The CDR3 spells CASSPGQGNKPQHF. The chain is built from TRBV18 and TRBJ1-5; no DNA is available, so the TRBD1 call from TCRdb remains unchecked. This CDR3 has 14 residues. No nucleotide data were recorded. CDR1 KGHSH and CDR2 LQKENI come from the germline V gene.

The chain uses TRBV5-5 and TRBJ2-5; the TCRdb call, TRBD1, lacks DNA for checking. This CDR3 has 14 residues. No DNA is listed. The germline V gene encodes CDR1 SGHKS and CDR2 YYEKEE (reference sequence). This chain's CDR3 is CASSFEGQGKTQYF.

The chain uses TRBV6-6 and TRBJ2-4; TCRdb's D call of TRBD2 is untestable without DNA. This CDR3 is built from 15 residues. The nucleotide record is missing. Germline V gives CDR1 MNHNY, CDR2 SVGAGI (reference sequence). This chain's CDR3 is CASMPLAGGKNIQYF.

The J gene is TRBJ2-7, the V gene TRBV19; absent DNA, TCRdb's TRBD1 call cannot be checked. This CDR3 spans 14 amino acids. The coding DNA is unavailable. CDR1 is LNHDA, CDR2 SQIVND, per germline (reference sequence). CDR3 amino acids: CASSPGQGAAEQYF.

CDR3 amino acids: CASSHPVAQPQHF. The chain employs TRBV14 and TRBJ1-5. CDR1 and CDR2 (germline): SGHDN, FVKESK. This CDR3 is built from 13 residues. No DNA is given.

J is TRBJ2-3 and V is TRBV10-3; TCRdb indicates TRBD2, and absent DNA this call remains unverified. The V gene's germline CDR1 is ENHRY and CDR2 SYGVKD. The CDR3 extends over 14 amino acids. The record lacks a DNA sequence. The CDR3 spells CAISLAGVTDTQYF.

V usage is TRBV4-1 and J usage is TRBJ2-7. The CDR3 totals 17 residues. Only the protein is on record. Germline loops: CDR1 MGHRA, CDR2 YSYEKL. CDR3 in amino acids: CASSQAMVPGLVYEQYF.

V gene TRBV6-1 combines with J gene TRBJ2-4; TCRdb calls TRBD1, which cannot be checked without DNA. From germline, CDR1 is MNHNS and CDR2 SASEGT. The CDR3 runs 17 residues. The coding DNA is unavailable. CDR3 in amino acids: CASSEASQGSTKNIQYF.

The V and J genes are TRBV27 and TRBJ1-4. CDR3 length: 15 residues. DNA for this receptor is not on file. Looked up from germline, CDR1 is MNHEY and CDR2 is SMNVEV (reference sequence). The CDR3 sequence is CASSSRTPSNEKLFF.

The chain has TRBV14 and TRBJ1-2; with no DNA, the TCRdb D assignment of TRBD1 cannot be verified. CDR3 length: 16 residues. No coding sequence is recorded. CDR1 SGHDN and CDR2 FVKESK come from the germline V gene. The CDR3 is CASSLIIGQGVWGYTF. Together with reference TRBV14 and TRBJ1-2, the CDR3 gives the full variable domain: EAGVTQFPSHSVIEKGQTVTLRCDPISGHDNLYWYRRVMGKEIKFLLHFVKESKQDESGMPNNRFLAERTGGTYSTLKVQPAELEDSGVYFCASSLIIGQGVWGYTFGSGTRLTVV.

The chain is built from TRBV27 and TRBJ2-6. Germline CDR1 reads MNHEY; CDR2 reads SMNVEV (reference sequence). This CDR3 is built from 15 residues. DNA is not recorded here. The CDR3 here is CASSFQPSGANVLTF.

The V call is TRBV5-6, the J call TRBJ2-1; lacking DNA, the TRBD2 call made by TCRdb goes unchecked. This CDR3 region has 14 residues. No coding sequence is recorded. CDR1 SGHDT and CDR2 YYEEEE come from the germline V gene. CDR3 sequence reads: CASSLVGRDNEQFF.

The chain employs TRBV18 and TRBJ2-2. The germline CDR1 and CDR2 sequences are KGHSH and LQKENI. The CDR3 covers 15 residues. DNA for this receptor is not on file. This chain's CDR3 is CASSPILGYTGELFF. Full variable domain (remainder filled in from reference TRBV18 and TRBJ2-2): NAGVMQNPRHLVRRRGQEARLRCSPMKGHSHVYWYRQLPEEGLKFMVYLQKENIIDESGMPKERFSAEFPKEGPSILRIQQVVRGDSAAYFCASSPILGYTGELFFGEGSRLTVL.

This chain connects TRBV7-2 to TRBJ2-4; TCRdb calls TRBD2, which cannot be checked without DNA. This CDR3 is built from 17 residues. No DNA is recorded. Per germline, CDR1 SGHTA and CDR2 FQGNSA. The CDR3: CASSLGTSGGAKNIQYF.

This chain links TRBV5-4 with TRBJ1-1; the D call from TCRdb, TRBD1, cannot be confirmed without DNA. There are 11 residues in the CDR3. No DNA sequence was recorded. From germline, CDR1 is SGHNT and CDR2 YYREEE (reference sequence). The CDR3 sequence: CASSRGTEAFF. Full variable domain (missing parts from reference TRBV5-4 and TRBJ1-1): ETGVTQSPTHLIKTRGQQVTLRCSSQSGHNTVSWYQQALGQGPQFIFQYYREEENGRGNFPPRFSGLQFPNYSSELNVNALELDDSALYLCASSRGTEAFFGQGTRLTVV.

The V gene is TRBV5-1, the J gene TRBJ1-1. This CDR3 has 15 amino acids. No DNA sequence was recorded. Germline V gene lookup returns CDR1 SGHRS and CDR2 YFSETQ. Here the CDR3 reads CASSLVGGLDTEAFF.

The chain links TRBV7-9 to TRBJ1-5; TCRdb indicates TRBD1, and absent DNA this call remains unverified. The V gene's germline CDR1 is SEHNR and CDR2 FQNEAQ (reference sequence). The CDR3 consists of 15 residues. The DNA is unrecorded. CDR3 loop: CASSENRGLSQPQHF.

This chain uses TRBV18 with TRBJ2-2; TCRdb reports TRBD2, a call that lacks DNA to check it against. The V gene's germline CDR1 is KGHSH and CDR2 LQKENI. This CDR3 region has 13 residues. No DNA is recorded. CDR3 amino acids: CASSPLGLGELFF.

This rearrangement joins TRBV6-6 to TRBJ1-1. Germline CDR1 reads MNHNY; CDR2 reads SVGAGI (reference sequence). The CDR3 contains 11 residues. No DNA is listed. The CDR3 here is CASTGFTEAFF.

The V call is TRBV2, the J call TRBJ1-2; lacking DNA, the TRBD1 call made by TCRdb goes unchecked. The CDR3 totals 13 residues. DNA was not recorded. From germline, CDR1 is SNHLY and CDR2 FYNNEI. CDR3 sequence: CASSGTGGYGYTF.